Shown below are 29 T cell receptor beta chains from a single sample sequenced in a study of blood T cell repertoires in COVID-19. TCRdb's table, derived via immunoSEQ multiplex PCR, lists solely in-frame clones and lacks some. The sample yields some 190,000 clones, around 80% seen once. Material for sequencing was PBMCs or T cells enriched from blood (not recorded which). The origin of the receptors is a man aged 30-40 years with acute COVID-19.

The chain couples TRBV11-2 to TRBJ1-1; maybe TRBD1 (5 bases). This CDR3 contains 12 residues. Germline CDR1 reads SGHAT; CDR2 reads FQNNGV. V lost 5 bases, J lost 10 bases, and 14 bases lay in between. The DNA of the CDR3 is TGTGCCAGCAGCCGGGCCAAGGGGCGAGCTTTCTTT. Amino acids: CASSRAKGRAFF.

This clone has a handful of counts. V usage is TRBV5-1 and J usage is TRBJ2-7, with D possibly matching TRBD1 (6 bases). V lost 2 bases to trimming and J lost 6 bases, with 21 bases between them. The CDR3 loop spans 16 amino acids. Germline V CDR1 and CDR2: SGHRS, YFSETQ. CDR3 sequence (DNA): TGCGCCAGCAGCTTTACCCACTCGACAGGAGGACCCGAGCAGTACTTC. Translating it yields CASSFTHSTGGPEQYF.

CDR3 nucleotides: TGTGCCACCAGTCAAAGAAGGAGCTCCTACAATGAGCAGTTCTTC. Its protein product is CATSQRRSSYNEQFF. The gene calls are TRBV24-1 and TRBJ2-1, with no clear D. Trimming left V 6 bases short and J 0 bases short, with 11 bases between. CDR1 is KGHDR and CDR2 is SFDVKD in the germline V gene. This CDR3 contains 15 residues.

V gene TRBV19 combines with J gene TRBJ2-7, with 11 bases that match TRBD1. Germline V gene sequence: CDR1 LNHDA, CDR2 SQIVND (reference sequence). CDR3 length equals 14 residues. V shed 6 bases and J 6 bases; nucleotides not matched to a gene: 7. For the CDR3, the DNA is TGTGCCAGTAGCCCGAGGGACAGGGGGGCCGAGCAGTACTTC. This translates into CASSPRDRGAEQYF.

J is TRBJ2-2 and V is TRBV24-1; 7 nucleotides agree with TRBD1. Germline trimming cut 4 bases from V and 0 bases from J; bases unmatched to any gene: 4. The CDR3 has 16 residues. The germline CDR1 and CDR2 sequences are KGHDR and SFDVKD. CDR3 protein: CATSDGTASNTGELFF. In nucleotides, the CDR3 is TGTGCCACCAGTGACGGGACAGCCTCGAACACCGGGGAGCTGTTTTTT.

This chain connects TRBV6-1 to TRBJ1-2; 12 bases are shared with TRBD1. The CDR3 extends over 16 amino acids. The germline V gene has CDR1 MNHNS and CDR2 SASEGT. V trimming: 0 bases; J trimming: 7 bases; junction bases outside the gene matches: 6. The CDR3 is CASSEAQGQGAGGYTF. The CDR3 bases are TGTGCCAGCAGTGAAGCGCAGGGACAGGGGGCGGGTGGCTACACCTTC.

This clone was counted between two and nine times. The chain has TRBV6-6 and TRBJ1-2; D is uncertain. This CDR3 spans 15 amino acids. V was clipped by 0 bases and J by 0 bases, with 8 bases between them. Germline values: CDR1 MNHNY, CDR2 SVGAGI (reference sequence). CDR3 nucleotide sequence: TGTGCCAGCAGTTACTCGTCAGGCACTAACTATGGCTACACCTTC. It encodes CASSYSSGTNYGYTF.

DNA for the CDR3: TGTGCCAGCGCACACAGTAAGTACGAGCAGTACTTC. The encoded protein is CASAHSKYEQYF. The chain couples TRBV6-5 to TRBJ2-7; D is unclear. Trimming stripped 8 bases from V and 4 bases from J, with 12 bases between. Per the germline V gene, CDR1 is MNHEY and CDR2 is SVGAGI. The CDR3 has 12 residues.

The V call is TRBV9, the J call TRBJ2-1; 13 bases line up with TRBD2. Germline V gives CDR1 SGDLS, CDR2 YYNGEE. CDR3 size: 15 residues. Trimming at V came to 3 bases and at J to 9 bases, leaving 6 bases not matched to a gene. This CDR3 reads CASSESGTSGVEQFF. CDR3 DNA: TGTGCCAGCAGCGAATCCGGGACTAGCGGGGTTGAGCAGTTCTTC.

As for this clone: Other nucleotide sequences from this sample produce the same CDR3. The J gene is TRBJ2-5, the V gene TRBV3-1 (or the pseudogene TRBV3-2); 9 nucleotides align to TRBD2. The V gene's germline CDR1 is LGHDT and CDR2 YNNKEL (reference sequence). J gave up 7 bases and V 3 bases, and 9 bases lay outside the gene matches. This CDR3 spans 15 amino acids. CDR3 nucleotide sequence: TGTGCCAGCAGCCAGAGGGCGGGGGGGCCCACGACCCAGTACTTC. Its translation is CASSQRAGGPTTQYF.

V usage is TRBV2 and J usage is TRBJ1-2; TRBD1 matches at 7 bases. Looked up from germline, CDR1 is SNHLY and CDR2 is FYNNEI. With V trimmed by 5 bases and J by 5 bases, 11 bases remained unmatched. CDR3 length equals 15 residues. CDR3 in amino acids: CASSTRQGGTYGYTF. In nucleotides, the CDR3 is TGTGCCAGCAGTACCCGACAGGGAGGTACTTATGGCTACACCTTC.

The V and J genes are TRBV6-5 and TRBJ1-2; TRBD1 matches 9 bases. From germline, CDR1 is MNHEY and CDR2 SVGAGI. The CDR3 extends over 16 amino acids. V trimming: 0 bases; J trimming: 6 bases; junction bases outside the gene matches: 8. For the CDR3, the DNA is TGTGCCAGCAGTTACTCGCCGACAGGGGGTGTGGATGGCTACACCTTC. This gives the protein CASSYSPTGGVDGYTF.

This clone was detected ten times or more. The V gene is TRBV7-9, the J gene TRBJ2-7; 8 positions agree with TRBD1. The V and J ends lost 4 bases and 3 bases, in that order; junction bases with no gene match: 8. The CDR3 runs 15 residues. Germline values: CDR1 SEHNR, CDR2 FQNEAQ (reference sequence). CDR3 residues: CASSSERTGYYEQYF. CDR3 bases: TGTGCCAGCAGCTCGGAGAGGACAGGGTACTACGAGCAGTACTTC.

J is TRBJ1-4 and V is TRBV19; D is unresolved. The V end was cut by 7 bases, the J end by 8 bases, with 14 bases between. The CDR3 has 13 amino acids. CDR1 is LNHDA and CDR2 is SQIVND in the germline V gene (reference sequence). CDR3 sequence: CASTGSMWEKLFF. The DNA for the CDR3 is TGTGCCAGTACAGGAAGTATGTGGGAAAAACTGTTTTTT.

CDR3 residues: CASSEDPGSNTEAFF. In nucleotides, the CDR3 is TGTGCCAGCAGTGAAGACCCAGGGTCGAACACTGAAGCTTTCTTT. V is TRBV6-1 and J is TRBJ1-1; possibly TRBD1 for D (5 bases). The length of the CDR3 is 15 residues. With 1 base removed from V and 1 base from J, the gap between germline ends came to 10 bases. Germline CDR1 is MNHNS and CDR2 is SASEGT.

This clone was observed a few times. CDR3 sequence reads: CASNLGPNTEAFF. The CDR3 DNA reads as TGTGCCTCCAACTTGGGGCCGAACACTGAAGCTTTCTTT. V usage is TRBV10-3 and J usage is TRBJ1-1; maybe TRBD1 (5 bases). Germline CDR1 reads ENHRY; CDR2 reads SYGVKD. The ends were cut back, 11 bases at V and 1 base at J, with 14 bases in the middle. The CDR3 loop spans 13 amino acids.

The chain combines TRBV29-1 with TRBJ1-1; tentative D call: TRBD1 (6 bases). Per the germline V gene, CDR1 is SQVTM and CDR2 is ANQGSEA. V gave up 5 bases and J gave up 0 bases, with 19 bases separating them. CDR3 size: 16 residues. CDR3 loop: CSVTYRALSMNTEAFF. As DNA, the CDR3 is TGCAGCGTTACCTACAGGGCCCTCTCCATGAACACTGAAGCTTTCTTT.

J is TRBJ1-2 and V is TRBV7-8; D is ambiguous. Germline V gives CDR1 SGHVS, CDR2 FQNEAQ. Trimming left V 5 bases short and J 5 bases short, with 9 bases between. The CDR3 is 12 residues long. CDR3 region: CASSPTEYGYTF. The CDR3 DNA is TGTGCCAGCAGCCCGACTGAGTATGGCTACACCTTC. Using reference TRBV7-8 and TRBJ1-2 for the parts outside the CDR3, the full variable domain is GAGVSQSPRYKVAKRGQDVALRCDPISGHVSLFWYQQALGQGPEFLTYFQNEAQLDKSGLPSDRFFAERPEGSVSTLKIQRTQQEDSAVYLCASSPTEYGYTFGSGTRLTVV.

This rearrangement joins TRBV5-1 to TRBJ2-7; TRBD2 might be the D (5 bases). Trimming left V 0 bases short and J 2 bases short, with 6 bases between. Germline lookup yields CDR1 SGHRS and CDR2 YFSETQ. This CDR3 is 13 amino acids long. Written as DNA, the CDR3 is TGCGCCAGCAGCTTGGTCGGGACCTACGAGCAGTACTTC. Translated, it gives CASSLVGTYEQYF.

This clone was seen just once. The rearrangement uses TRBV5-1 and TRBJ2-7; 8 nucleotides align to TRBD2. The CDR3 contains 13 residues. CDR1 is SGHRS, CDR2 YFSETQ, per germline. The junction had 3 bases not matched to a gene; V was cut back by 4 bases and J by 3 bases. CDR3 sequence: CASSAGGVYEQYF. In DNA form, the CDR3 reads TGCGCCAGCAGCGCGGGGGGCGTCTACGAGCAGTACTTC.

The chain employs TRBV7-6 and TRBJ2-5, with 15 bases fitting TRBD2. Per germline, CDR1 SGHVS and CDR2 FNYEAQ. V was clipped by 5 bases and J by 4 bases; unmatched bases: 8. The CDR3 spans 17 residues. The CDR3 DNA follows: TGTGCCAGCAGCCCAGGACTAGCGGGGGGGCCGGGAGAGACCCAGTACTTC. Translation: CASSPGLAGGPGETQYF.

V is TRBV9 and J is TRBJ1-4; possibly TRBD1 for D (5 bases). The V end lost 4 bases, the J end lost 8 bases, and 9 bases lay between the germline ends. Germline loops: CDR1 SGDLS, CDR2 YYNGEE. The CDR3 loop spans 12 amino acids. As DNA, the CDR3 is TGTGCCAGCAGCCCAGGGCCCGAAAAACTGTTTTTT. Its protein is CASSPGPEKLFF.

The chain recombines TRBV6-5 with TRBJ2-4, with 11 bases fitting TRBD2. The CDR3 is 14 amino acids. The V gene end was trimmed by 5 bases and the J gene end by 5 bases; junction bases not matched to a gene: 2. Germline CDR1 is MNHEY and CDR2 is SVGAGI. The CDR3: CASSPSGGQNIQYF. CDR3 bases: TGTGCCAGCAGTCCTAGCGGGGGGCAAAACATTCAGTACTTC.

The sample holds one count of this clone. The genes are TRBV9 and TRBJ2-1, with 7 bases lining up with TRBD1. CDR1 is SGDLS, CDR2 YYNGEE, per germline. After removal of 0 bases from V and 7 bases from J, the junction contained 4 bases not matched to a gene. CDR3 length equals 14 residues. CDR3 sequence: CASSVADRRNEQFF. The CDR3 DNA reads TGTGCCAGCAGCGTAGCGGACAGGCGGAATGAGCAGTTCTTC.

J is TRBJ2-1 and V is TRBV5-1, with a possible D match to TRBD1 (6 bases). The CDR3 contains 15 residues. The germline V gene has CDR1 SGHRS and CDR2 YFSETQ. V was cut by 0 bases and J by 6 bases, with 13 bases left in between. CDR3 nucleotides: TGCGCCAGCAGCTTGGGGTACAGGGCGGTCAATGAGCAGTTCTTC. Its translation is CASSLGYRAVNEQFF.

Written as DNA, the CDR3 is TGTGCCAGCAGCTCCTCCGCCCGGGGACAAGGAGCTTTCTTT. Translating it yields CASSSSARGQGAFF. This chain joins TRBV7-3 and TRBJ1-1, with a possible D match to TRBD1 (6 bases). V gave up 4 bases and J gave up 10 bases, with 19 bases separating them. Germline V gene lookup returns CDR1 SGHTA and CDR2 FQGTGA. The CDR3 is made up of 14 amino acids.

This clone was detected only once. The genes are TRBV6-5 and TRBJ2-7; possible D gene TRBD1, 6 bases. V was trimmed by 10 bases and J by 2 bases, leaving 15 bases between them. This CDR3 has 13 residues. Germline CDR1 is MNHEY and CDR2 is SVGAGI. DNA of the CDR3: TGTGCCATCAACCGGGACAACCCCTACGAGCAGTACTTC. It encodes CAINRDNPYEQYF.

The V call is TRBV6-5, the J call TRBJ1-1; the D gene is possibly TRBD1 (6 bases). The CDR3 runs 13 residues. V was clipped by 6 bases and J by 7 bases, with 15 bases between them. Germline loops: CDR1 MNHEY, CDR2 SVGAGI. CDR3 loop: CASRPTGTVEAFF. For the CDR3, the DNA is TGTGCCAGCAGACCTACAGGGACCGTTGAAGCTTTCTTT.

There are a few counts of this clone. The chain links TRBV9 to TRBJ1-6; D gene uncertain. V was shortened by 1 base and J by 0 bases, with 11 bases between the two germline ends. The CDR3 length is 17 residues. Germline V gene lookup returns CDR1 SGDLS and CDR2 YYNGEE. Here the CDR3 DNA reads TGTGCCAGCAGCGTACCCCCGGAGAGCTCCTATAATTCACCCCTCCACTTT. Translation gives CASSVPPESSYNSPLHF.